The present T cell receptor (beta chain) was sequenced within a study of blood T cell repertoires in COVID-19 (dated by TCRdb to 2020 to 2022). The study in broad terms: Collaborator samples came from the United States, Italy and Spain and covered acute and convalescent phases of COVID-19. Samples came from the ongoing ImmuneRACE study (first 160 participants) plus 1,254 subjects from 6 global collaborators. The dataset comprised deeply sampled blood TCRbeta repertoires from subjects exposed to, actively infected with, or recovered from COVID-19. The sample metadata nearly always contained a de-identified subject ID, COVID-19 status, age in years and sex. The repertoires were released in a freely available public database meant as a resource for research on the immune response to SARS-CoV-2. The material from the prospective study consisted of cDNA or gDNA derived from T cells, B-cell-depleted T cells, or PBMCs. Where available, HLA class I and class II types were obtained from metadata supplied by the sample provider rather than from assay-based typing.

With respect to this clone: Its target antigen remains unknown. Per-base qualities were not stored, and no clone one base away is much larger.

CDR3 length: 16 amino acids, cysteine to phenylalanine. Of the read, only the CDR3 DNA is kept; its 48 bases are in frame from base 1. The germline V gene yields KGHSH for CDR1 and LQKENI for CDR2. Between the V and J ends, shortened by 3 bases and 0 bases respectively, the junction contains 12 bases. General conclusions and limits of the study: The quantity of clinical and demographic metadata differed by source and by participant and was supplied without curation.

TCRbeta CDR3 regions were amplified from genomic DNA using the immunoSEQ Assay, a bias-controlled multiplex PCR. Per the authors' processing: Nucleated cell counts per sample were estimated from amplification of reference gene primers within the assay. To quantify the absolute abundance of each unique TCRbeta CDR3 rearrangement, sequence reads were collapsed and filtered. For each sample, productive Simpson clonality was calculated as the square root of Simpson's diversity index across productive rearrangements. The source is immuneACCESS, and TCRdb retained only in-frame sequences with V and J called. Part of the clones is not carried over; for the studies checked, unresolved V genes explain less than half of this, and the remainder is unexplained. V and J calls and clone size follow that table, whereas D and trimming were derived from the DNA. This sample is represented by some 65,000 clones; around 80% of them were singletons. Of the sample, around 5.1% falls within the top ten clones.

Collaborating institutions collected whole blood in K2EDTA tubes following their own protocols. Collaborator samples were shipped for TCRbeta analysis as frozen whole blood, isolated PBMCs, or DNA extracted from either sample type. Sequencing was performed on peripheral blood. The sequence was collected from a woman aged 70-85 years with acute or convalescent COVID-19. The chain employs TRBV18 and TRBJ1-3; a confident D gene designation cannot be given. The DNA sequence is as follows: TGTGCCAGCTCACCCAAGAGGAGTAACTCTGGAAACACCATATATTTT. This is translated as CASSPKRSNSGNTIYF.